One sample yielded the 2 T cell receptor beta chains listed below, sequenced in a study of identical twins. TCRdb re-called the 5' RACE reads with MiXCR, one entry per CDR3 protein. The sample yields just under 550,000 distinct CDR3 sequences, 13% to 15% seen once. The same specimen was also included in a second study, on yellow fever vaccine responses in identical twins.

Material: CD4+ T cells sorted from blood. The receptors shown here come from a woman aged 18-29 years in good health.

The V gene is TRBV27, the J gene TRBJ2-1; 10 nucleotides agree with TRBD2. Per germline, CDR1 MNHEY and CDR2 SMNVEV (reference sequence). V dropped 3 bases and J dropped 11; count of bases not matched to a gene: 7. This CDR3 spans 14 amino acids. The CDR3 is CASSFLGTSDKQFF. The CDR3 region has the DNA TGTGCCAGCAGTTTCTTGGGGACTAGCGATAAGCAGTTCTTC.

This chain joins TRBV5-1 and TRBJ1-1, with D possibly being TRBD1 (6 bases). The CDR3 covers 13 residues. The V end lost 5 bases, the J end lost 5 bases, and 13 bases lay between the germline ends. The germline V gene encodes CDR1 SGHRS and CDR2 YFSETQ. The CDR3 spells CASRQQGLTEAFF. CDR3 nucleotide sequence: TGCGCCAGCAGGCAACAGGGTTTGACTGAAGCTTTCTTT.